Here is one T cell receptor (beta chain) with its context. This clonotype was observed a handful of times. There is no known antigen for this receptor. No base quality information exists; no much larger clone differs at one position. The CDR3 spans 16 residues, from the cysteine through the phenylalanine. Only the CDR3 part of the read is kept: 48 bases, read in frame from the first base. Trimming removed 3 bases from V and 8 bases from J, leaving 22 bases between the germline ends. Per the germline V gene (reference sequence), SEHNR is the CDR1 and FQNEAQ is the CDR2. Library creation used multiplex PCR. For sequencing, an Illumina HiSeq 4000 was employed. CDR3 regions were amplified by Arm-PCR with iRepertoire HTBI primers to construct TCR beta libraries. Before sequencing, the PCR products went through gel purification. The study's own analysis went as follows. Gene usage analysis of CDR3 amino acid clonotypes relied on the approximately 60 TRBV and about 13 TRBJ segments identified across samples. Filtered high-quality paired reads were merged into contigs using COPE and FqMerger. BLAST was used to align contigs to the IMGT TRBV, TRBD and TRBJ reference genes, and CDR3 was defined following IMGT. Clonotypes above 0.1% frequency were classified as highly expanded clones. Shannon entropy served as the measure of repertoire diversity, while the Gini coefficient captured V-J evenness. Public clonotypes were defined as clonotypes shared by more than one individual. TCRdb took the public reads, trimmed them with fastp at Q25, ran MiXCR for clone calling and kept in-frame beta chains. Every CDR3 protein is listed once, alongside the most common genes and DNA of its rows. These V and J calls rely on TCRdb rather than the paper's analysis. Counted in this sample were some 420,000 distinct CDR3 sequences; around a fifth of them appeared once. In total, the top ten clones hold roughly 13% of the sample.

The entry originates in a study of regulatory T cells in long-lasting Graves disease (TCRdb year 2021). A note on the overall study: Persistent Graves' disease meant more than 5 years of antithyroid drug treatment with TSH receptor autoantibodies that stayed positive. Persistent Graves' disease patients were compared with newly diagnosed Graves' disease patients by peripheral blood TCR sequencing and RNA sequencing. The study took place in China and was registered as a clinical trial. A total of around 35 samples underwent TCR sequencing, from roughly 13 patients with persistent Graves' disease and 20 or so patients with newly diagnosed Graves' disease. In the clinical cohort, patients with persistent Graves' disease had used antithyroid drugs for an average of about 10.3 years. The paper's findings and limits, for the study overall: As a limitation, the authors acknowledged that the small sample size may reduce accuracy. TRBV28, TRBJ1-2 and TRBJ2-5 were preferentially used in persistent disease, while TRBV20-1 and TRBJ2-1 were favored in newly diagnosed disease. Sequencing and analysis were restricted to the TCR beta chain. Persistent Graves' disease patients showed lower TCR Shannon entropy and fewer highly expanded clones than newly diagnosed patients, suggesting clonal expansion. Patients with persistent disease shared more public clonotypes (approximately 2,500) than newly diagnosed patients did (966). The study examined only peripheral blood because the primary lesion, thyroid tissue, could not be accessed.

Read against the paper, the sample's time point label means: persistent/refractory GD, antithyroid drugs over 5 years with positive TRAb. For both TCR sequencing and RNA sequencing, RNA was extracted from PBMCs using TRIzol. Graves' disease was diagnosed according to American Thyroid Association guidelines. Patients were recruited from an endocrinology department in Xi'an, China. Each patient gave 7 to 9.5 milliliters of peripheral blood, collected in an EDTA anticoagulant tube. Ficoll Paque Plus density gradient separation was used to isolate PBMCs, and no further T cell sorting was performed. An Agilent 2100 Bioanalyzer and agarose gel were used to check RNA quality, while a NanoDrop 2000 measured RNA concentration.

This chain joins TRBV7-9 to TRBJ1-2; a tentative D call is TRBD1 (6 bases match). The sample was peripheral blood mononuclear cells (PBMCs), taken when the disease was refractory, from a patient treated with antithyroid drugs. This sequence originates from a female donor with Graves disease. In nucleotide form, the sequence is TGTGCCAGCAGCTTGACCGGGACAAGGCATGATTGGGGCTACACCTTC. This codes for CASSLTGTRHDWGYTF.